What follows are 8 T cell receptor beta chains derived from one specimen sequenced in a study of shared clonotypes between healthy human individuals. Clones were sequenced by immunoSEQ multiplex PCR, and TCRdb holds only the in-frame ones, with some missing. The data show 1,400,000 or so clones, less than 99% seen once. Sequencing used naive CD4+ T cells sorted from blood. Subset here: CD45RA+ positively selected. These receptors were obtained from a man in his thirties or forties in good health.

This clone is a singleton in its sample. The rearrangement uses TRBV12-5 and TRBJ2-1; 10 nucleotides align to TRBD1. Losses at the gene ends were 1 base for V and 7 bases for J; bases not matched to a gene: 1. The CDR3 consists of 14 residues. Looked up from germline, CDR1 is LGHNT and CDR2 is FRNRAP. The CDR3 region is CASGLGQGANEQFF. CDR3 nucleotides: TGTGCTAGTGGTTTGGGACAGGGGGCAAATGAGCAGTTCTTC. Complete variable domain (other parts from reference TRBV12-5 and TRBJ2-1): DARVTQTPRHKVTEMGQEVTMRCQPILGHNTVFWYRQTMMQGLELLAYFRNRAPLDDSGMPKDRFSAEMPDATLATLKIQPSEPRDSAVYFCASGLGQGANEQFFGPGTRLTVL.

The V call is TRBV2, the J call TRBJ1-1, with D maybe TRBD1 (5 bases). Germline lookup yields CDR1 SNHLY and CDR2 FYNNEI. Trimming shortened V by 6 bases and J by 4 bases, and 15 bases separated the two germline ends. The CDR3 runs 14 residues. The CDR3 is CASSLMTGGTEAFF. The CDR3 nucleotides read TGTGCCAGCAGCCTCATGACTGGGGGCACTGAAGCTTTCTTT. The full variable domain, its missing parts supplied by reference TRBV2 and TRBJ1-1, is EPEVTQTPSHQVTQMGQEVILRCVPISNHLYFYWYRQILGQKVEFLVSFYNNEISEKSEIFDDQFSVERPDGSNFTLKIRSTKLEDSAMYFCASSLMTGGTEAFFGQGTRLTVV.

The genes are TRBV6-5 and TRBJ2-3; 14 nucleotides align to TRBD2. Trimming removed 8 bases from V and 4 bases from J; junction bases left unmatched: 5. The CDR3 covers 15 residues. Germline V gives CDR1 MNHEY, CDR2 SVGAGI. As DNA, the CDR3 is TGTGCCAGCTGGGGACTAGCGGGAGTTGCAGATACGCAGTATTTT. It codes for CASWGLAGVADTQYF.

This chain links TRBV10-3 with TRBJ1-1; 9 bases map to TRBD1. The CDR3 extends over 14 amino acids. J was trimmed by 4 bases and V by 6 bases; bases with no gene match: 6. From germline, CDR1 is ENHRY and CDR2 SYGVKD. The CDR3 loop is CAISPGQGFTEAFF. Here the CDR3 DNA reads TGTGCCATCAGCCCGGGACAGGGTTTCACTGAAGCTTTCTTT.

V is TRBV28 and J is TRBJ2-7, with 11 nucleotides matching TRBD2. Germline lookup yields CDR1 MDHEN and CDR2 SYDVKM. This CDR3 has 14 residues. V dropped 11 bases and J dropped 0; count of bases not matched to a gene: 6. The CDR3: CAGAGTSGSYEQYF. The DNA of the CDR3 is TGTGCCGGAGCCGGGACTAGCGGCTCCTACGAGCAGTACTTC.

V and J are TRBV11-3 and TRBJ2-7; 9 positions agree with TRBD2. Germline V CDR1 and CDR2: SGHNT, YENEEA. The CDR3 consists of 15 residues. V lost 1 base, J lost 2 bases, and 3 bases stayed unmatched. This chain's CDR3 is CASSLGASGTYEQYF. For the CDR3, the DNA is TGTGCCAGCAGCTTAGGGGCTAGCGGGACCTACGAGCAGTACTTC.

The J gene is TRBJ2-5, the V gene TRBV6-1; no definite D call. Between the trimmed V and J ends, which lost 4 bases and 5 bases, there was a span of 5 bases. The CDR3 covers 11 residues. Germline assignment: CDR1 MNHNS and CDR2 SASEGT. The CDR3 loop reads CASSGRETQYF. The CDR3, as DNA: TGTGCCAGCAGTGGACGGGAGACCCAGTACTTC.

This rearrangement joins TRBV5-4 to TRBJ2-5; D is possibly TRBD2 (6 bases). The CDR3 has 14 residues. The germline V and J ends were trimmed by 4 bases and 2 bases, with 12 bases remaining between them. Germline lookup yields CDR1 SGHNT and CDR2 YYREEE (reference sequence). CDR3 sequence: CASSAGTGQETQYF. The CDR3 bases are TGTGCCAGCAGCGCCGGGACTGGGCAAGAGACCCAGTACTTC.